This T cell receptor beta chain is drawn from a study of response to subunit inactivated influenza vaccine (dated by TCRdb to the late 2010s). A note on the overall study: Deep quantitative T cell receptor repertoire profiling was used in the study to track responses to a trivalent subunit inactivated influenza vaccine.

Libraries were constructed by RT-PCR. The reads were generated on an Illumina HiSeq 2500. The public reads were reanalyzed by TCRdb: fastp trimming at Q25, MiXCR alignment, in-frame beta chains only. Here each entry gathers all rows of one CDR3 protein and keeps the most common genes and DNA. This sample has around 570,000 distinct CDR3 sequences in its table, and 6.5% to 8% of those were observed once. The ten largest clones capture 13% of the sample. Relative to germline, V is 6 bases shorter and J is 4 bases shorter, with 13 bases between their ends. The CDR3 runs 14 amino acids, cysteine and phenylalanine included. The entry retains the CDR3 DNA only, 42 bases that are in frame from base 1. From a lookup of the germline V gene (reference sequence), CDR1 and CDR2 are MNHEY and SMNVEV. This clonotype has only a few counts. It lacks a known antigen. Qualities for individual bases were not recorded, and no much larger clone is one base off.

The research as a whole found: The authors suggested that each seasonal influenza vaccination may recruit only a limited number of new T cells.

Sequenced material: PBMCs from blood, taken about 24 months after vaccination. This TCR was recovered from a man aged 50-75 years who received an inactivated influenza vaccine. Donor details come from another sample of the same person, matched by shared clones. The rearranged segments are TRBV27 and TRBJ2-1, and perhaps TRBD2 as D gene, on 5 matching bases. Here the CDR3 is given as CASSLLLEYNEQFF. In nucleotides, the sequence is TGTGCCAGCAGCCTTTTACTAGAGTACAATGAGCAGTTCTTC.